This TCR beta chain was found in a study of T-cell reconstitution after alpha-beta-depleted transplantation in children. Points from the study as a whole: The origin of alpha-beta T cells about two months after transplant was reportedly several hundred expanded graft clones. Newly generated T cells supplied most T-cell counts and diversity one year post-transplant.

Note on this clonotype: What it binds is unknown.

Preparation of the TCRbeta library was carried out with unique molecular identifiers. Via MiXCR, TCRdb re-called the PCR reads, giving one row per CDR3 protein. The table has about 470,000 distinct CDR3 sequences, around 46% seen once. CDR1 is GTSNPN, CDR2 SVGIG, per germline (reference sequence). This CDR3 contains 18 residues. V gave up 3 bases and J gave up 2 bases, with 24 bases separating them. This TCR was recovered from a girl under 10 years old with aplastic anemia, due to receive a stem cell transplant. The specimen was PBMCs, collected before TCRalphabeta/CD19-depleted stem cell transplant. The chain links TRBV30 to TRBJ2-3, with D perhaps TRBD1 or TRBD2 (5 bases each). CDR3 DNA: TGTGCCTGGAGGGGGGACCTACCAACCCTGCCTTACACAGATACGCAGTATTTT. Translating it yields CAWRGDLPTLPYTDTQYF.